Below, 5 T cell receptor beta chains from the same sample are listed, as sequenced in a study of T-cell memory formation after mild COVID-19. TCRdb reprocessed the 5' RACE reads with MiXCR, giving one entry per CDR3 protein. This sample has tens of thousands of distinct CDR3 sequences, with 20% to 25% found just once. Sequences were obtained from PBMCs or a T cell subset sorted from them (not recorded which). All receptors derive from an adult who had mild COVID-19 (a few samples of this study predate the infection). Cell type and time point are not known.

This clonotype was picked up many times. This sequence joins TRBV18 and TRBJ2-5; D remains ambiguous. The CDR3 is made up of 14 amino acids. Trimming stripped 2 bases from V and 3 bases from J, with 10 bases between. Germline-derived CDR1 and CDR2 are KGHSH and LQKENI. The CDR3 nucleotides are TGTGCCAGCTCACCAAGACAAACAGAAGAGACCCAGTACTTC. Translated: CASSPRQTEETQYF. Filled out from reference TRBV18 and TRBJ2-5, the complete variable domain reads NAGVMQNPRHLVRRRGQEARLRCSPMKGHSHVYWYRQLPEEGLKFMVYLQKENIIDESGMPKERFSAEFPKEGPSILRIQQVVRGDSAAYFCASSPRQTEETQYFGPGTRLLVL.

This clonotype was detected ten times or more. This chain connects TRBV14 to TRBJ2-1; D is unresolved. CDR1 and CDR2 from the germline V gene are SGHDN and FVKESK. This CDR3 is 13 amino acids long. V shed 0 bases and J shed 8 bases, with 8 bases lying between them. CDR3 protein: CASSQDSSHEQFF. Written as DNA, the CDR3 is TGTGCCAGCAGCCAAGACAGTTCGCATGAGCAGTTCTTC.

The J gene is TRBJ2-7, the V gene TRBV21-1; TRBD1 is the table's D call and was not checked against the DNA. TRBV21-1 represents a pseudogene. The length of the CDR3 is 16 residues. The CDR3 reads CASGHGGLRDGYEQYF. The CDR3 nucleotides are TGTGCCAGCGGGCATGGGGGCCTGAGGGATGGCTACGAGCAGTACTTC.

This clonotype occurred many times. V usage is TRBV5-1 and J usage is TRBJ2-2, with unresolved D. V was pared by 0 bases and J by 4 bases, with 10 bases between. This CDR3 is built from 15 residues. Per germline, CDR1 SGHRS and CDR2 YFSETQ. CDR3 loop: CASSLVARSTGELFF. As DNA, the CDR3 is TGCGCCAGCAGCTTGGTGGCCAGAAGCACCGGGGAGCTGTTTTTT.

The rearrangement joins TRBV6-5 to TRBJ1-3, with 7 bases matching TRBD1. Per germline, CDR1 MNHEY and CDR2 SVGAGI. This CDR3 is 16 amino acids long. The V and J ends lost 5 bases and 2 bases, in that order; junction bases with no gene match: 9. CDR3 bases: TGTGCCAGCAGTCCCTCACAGGGGTTCCCTGGAAACACCATATATTTT. Amino acid sequence: CASSPSQGFPGNTIYF.